This is a list of T cell receptor beta chains from one sample in a study of T cells in Graves' hyperthyroidism and ophthalmopathy. TCRdb re-analysed the multiplex PCR reads in MiXCR, keeping a single row per CDR3 protein. The table has approximately 360,000 distinct CDR3 sequences, approximately 14% seen once. Sequenced sample: blood. These receptors all come from a woman aged 18-30 years with Graves' hyperthyroidism that later progressed to Graves' ophthalmopathy. The CDR3 runs from the conserved cysteine through the conserved F or W. D genes are given only for firm matches. Size tells how often a clone was seen (once, few, many) or the class of an expanded clone, and some rows leave it out.

CDR3 protein	CDR3 DNA	V gene	CDR3 length	J gene	clone size	D gene
CASSQDLAWAYEQYF	TGCGCCAGCAGCCAAGATCTAGCCTGGGCCTACGAGCAGTACTTC	TRBV4-1	15	TRBJ2-7	few	-
CASSSTLGTSGRAGTGELFF	TGTGCCAGCAGTTCTACACTCGGGACTAGCGGGAGGGCCGGCACCGGGGAGCTGTTTTTT	TRBV6-2/TRBV6-3	20	TRBJ2-2	-	TRBD2
CASSRAGDQETQYF	TGTGCCAGCTCAAGAGCAGGGGACCAAGAGACCCAGTACTTC	TRBV18	14	TRBJ2-5	many	-
CASSLGQVVDTQYF	TGCGCCAGCAGCCTGGGACAGGTGGTAGATACGCAGTATTTT	TRBV5-1	14	TRBJ2-3	many	TRBD1
CASSAYGSYEQYF	TGCGCCAGCAGCGCGTACGGAAGCTACGAGCAGTACTTC	TRBV5-1	13	TRBJ2-7	many	-
CANDRGNEQFF	TGTGCCAACGACAGGGGAAATGAGCAGTTCTTC	TRBV2	11	TRBJ2-1	-	TRBD1
CASSPLRTGSTSGANVLTF	TGCGCCAGCAGCCCCCTACGGACAGGGAGTACCTCTGGGGCCAACGTCCTGACTTTC	TRBV5-1	19	TRBJ2-6	many	TRBD1
CAWRGTGTVKYGYTF	TGTGCCTGGAGGGGGACAGGGACCGTTAAGTATGGCTACACCTTC	TRBV30	15	TRBJ1-2	many	TRBD1
CASSTRNQETQYF	TGTGCCAGCAGTACCCGAAACCAAGAGACCCAGTACTTC	TRBV28	13	TRBJ2-5	many	-
CASSLGPSHWGGLKYNEQFF	TGTGCCAGCAGCTTAGGCCCCAGCCATTGGGGCGGTCTAAAGTACAATGAGCAGTTCTTC	TRBV7-6	20	TRBJ2-1	many	-
CSVGGGYTF	TGCAGCGTTGGGGGGGGCTACACCTTC	TRBV29-1	9	TRBJ1-2	few	-
CAWATSSYEQYF	TGTGCCTGGGCGACTAGCTCCTACGAGCAGTACTTC	TRBV30	12	TRBJ2-7	many	-
CASSRSGRADRDTQYF	TGTGCCAGCAGCCGCAGCGGGAGGGCCGACCGAGATACGCAGTATTTT	TRBV27	16	TRBJ2-3	many	TRBD2
CASSLDPGAYEQYF	TGCGCCAGCAGCTTGGATCCAGGGGCCTACGAGCAGTACTTC	TRBV5-1	14	TRBJ2-7	many	-
CASSRAQGSGNTIYF	TGTGCCAGCAGCCGAGCTCAGGGATCTGGAAACACCATATATTTT	TRBV12-3/TRBV12-4	15	TRBJ1-3	few	-
CSATGTGPREQYF	TGCAGTGCTACAGGGACAGGCCCTAGGGAGCAGTACTTC	TRBV20-1	13	TRBJ2-7	many	TRBD1
CASSLRVAGAETQYF	TGTGCCAGCAGCTTGAGAGTAGCGGGAGCTGAGACCCAGTACTTC	TRBV11-2	15	TRBJ2-5	-	TRBD2
CASSPGVHTEAFF	TGTGCCAGCAGTCCAGGGGTCCACACTGAAGCTTTCTTT	TRBV3-1	13	TRBJ1-1	many	-
CASSLGSVGVPYEQYF	TGTGCCAGCAGCTTAGGAAGTGTAGGGGTGCCCTACGAGCAGTACTTC	TRBV7-8	16	TRBJ2-7	-	-
CASSTGTGSYEQYF	TGTGCCAGCAGCACCGGGACAGGCTCCTACGAGCAGTACTTC	TRBV12-3/TRBV12-4	14	TRBJ2-7	many	TRBD1
CASGPPSTDTQYF	TGTGCCAGCGGGCCTCCTAGCACAGATACGCAGTATTTT	TRBV6-1	13	TRBJ2-3	-	-
CSARDRSWTVQETQYF	TGCAGTGCTAGAGATAGATCCTGGACAGTACAAGAGACCCAGTACTTC	TRBV20-1	16	TRBJ2-5	many	-
CASSPRGGGPINEQFF	TGTGCCAGCAGTCCTAGGGGGGGAGGGCCTATCAATGAGCAGTTCTTC	TRBV5-4	16	TRBJ2-1	-	-
CASSEGRVSYEQYF	TGTGCCAGCAGTGAAGGCAGGGTGTCCTACGAGCAGTACTTC	TRBV2	14	TRBJ2-7	few	-
CASSLVQGLANTDTQYF	TGTGCCAGCAGCTTAGTACAGGGACTAGCCAACACAGATACGCAGTATTTT	TRBV7-9	17	TRBJ2-3	many	TRBD2
CASSQTSGEQFF	TGCGCCAGCAGCCAGACGAGCGGTGAGCAGTTCTTC	TRBV4-1	12	TRBJ2-1	-	-
CASSDVGRLDRGNQPQHF	TGTGCCAGCAGTGACGTGGGGAGATTGGACAGGGGCAATCAGCCCCAGCATTTT	TRBV6-1	18	TRBJ1-5	many	TRBD1
CAWSDLDRMNTEAFF	TGTGCCTGGAGCGACTTAGACAGGATGAACACTGAAGCTTTCTTT	TRBV30	15	TRBJ1-1	many	-
CASSQGQGSTEAFF	TGTGCCAGCAGCCAAGGACAGGGCTCCACTGAGGCTTTCTTT	TRBV3-1	14	TRBJ1-1	-	TRBD1
CASSLRGELNNEQFF	TGTGCCAGCAGTTTACGGGGGGAATTAAACAATGAGCAGTTCTTC	TRBV28	15	TRBJ2-1	many	TRBD2
CATTPREGTGANVLTF	TGTGCCACCACCCCGAGGGAGGGAACTGGGGCCAACGTCCTGACTTTC	TRBV15	16	TRBJ2-6	few	TRBD2
CASSYSRLLDEKLFF	TGTGCCAGCAGTTACTCTAGGCTATTAGATGAAAAACTGTTTTTT	TRBV6-6	15	TRBJ1-4	few	-
CSVEGLAGRTDTQYF	TGCAGCGTTGAGGGACTAGCGGGTCGCACAGATACGCAGTATTTT	TRBV29-1	15	TRBJ2-3	-	TRBD2
CASSPETRRVADTQYF	TGTGCCAGCAGCCCGGAGACCCGGCGGGTTGCAGATACGCAGTATTTT	TRBV3-1	16	TRBJ2-3	many	-
CAWKGAGEVDTQYF	TGTGCCTGGAAAGGGGCAGGGGAGGTAGATACGCAGTATTTT	TRBV30	14	TRBJ2-3	many	-
CASSSRGMGATKNIQYF	TGTGCCAGCAGTTCCCGAGGGATGGGGGCAACCAAAAACATTCAGTACTTC	TRBV28	17	TRBJ2-4	many	-
CAISEGTGAGNIQYF	TGTGCCATCAGTGAGGGTACAGGGGCTGGAAACATTCAGTACTTC	TRBV10-3	15	TRBJ2-4	-	TRBD1
CASSPSRDRGYYEQYF	TGTGCCAGCAGTCCCTCCCGGGACAGGGGGTACTACGAGCAGTACTTC	TRBV7-2	16	TRBJ2-7	-	TRBD1
CSARVDEVETGPQETQYF	TGCAGTGCTAGAGTGGATGAGGTCGAGACAGGTCCTCAAGAGACCCAGTACTTC	TRBV20-1	18	TRBJ2-5	many	-
CSARASGRIHEQFF	TGCAGTGCTAGAGCCAGCGGGAGGATTCATGAGCAGTTCTTC	TRBV20-1	14	TRBJ2-1	many	TRBD2
CSATRRVTGNTIYF	TGCAGTGCCACTCGGCGGGTGACTGGAAACACCATATATTTT	TRBV20-1	14	TRBJ1-3	-	-
CASTVGSLGQETQYF	TGCGCCAGCACTGTGGGTTCCCTGGGGCAAGAGACCCAGTACTTC	TRBV5-1	15	TRBJ2-5	few	-
CASSQEGPRGYGYTF	TGTGCCAGCAGCCAAGAAGGACCAAGGGGCTATGGCTACACCTTC	TRBV3-1	15	TRBJ1-2	-	-
CASGKTANYGYTF	TGTGCCAGCGGAAAAACAGCAAACTATGGCTACACCTTC	TRBV11-2	13	TRBJ1-2	few	-
CAWSRWGHEQYF	TGTGCCTGGAGTCGTTGGGGCCACGAGCAGTACTTC	TRBV30	12	TRBJ2-7	-	-
CASSFGTGNLELFF	TGTGCCAGCAGCTTCGGGACAGGGAATCTGGAGCTGTTTTTT	TRBV7-2	14	TRBJ2-2	many	TRBD1
CASSVGGGPLGNTIYF	TGTGCCAGCAGCGTAGGAGGGGGGCCTTTAGGAAACACCATATATTTT	TRBV9	16	TRBJ1-3	-	-
CSASSGRRADTQYF	TGCAGTGCTAGTAGCGGGAGGCGGGCAGATACGCAGTATTTT	TRBV20-1	14	TRBJ2-3	many	TRBD2
CSARGRGGGQYF	TGCAGTGCTAGGGGGAGGGGTGGGGGGCAGTACTTC	TRBV20-1	12	TRBJ2-7	-	TRBD2
CASSLGLAGYNEQFF	TGTGCCAGCAGCTTAGGGTTAGCGGGATACAATGAGCAGTTCTTC	TRBV5-1	15	TRBJ2-1	many	TRBD2
CASTPDVSNSPLHF	TGCGCCAGCACCCCGGACGTCAGTAATTCACCCCTCCACTTT	TRBV5-1	14	TRBJ1-6	-	-
CASSLFRATDTQYF	TGTGCCAGCAGCTTATTCCGGGCCACAGATACGCAGTATTTC	TRBV5-6	14	TRBJ2-3	-	-
CASSLAGKSETQYF	TGTGCCAGCAGTTTAGCGGGGAAGAGTGAGACCCAGTACTTC	TRBV28	14	TRBJ2-5	-	-
CSASFRDTSTARSDTQYF	TGCAGTGCTAGTTTCCGGGACACATCGACTGCCAGATCAGATACGCAGTATTTT	TRBV20-1	18	TRBJ2-3	many	-
CATSVSGYEAFF	TGTGCCACCAGTGTTTCCGGATATGAAGCTTTCTTT	TRBV24-1	12	TRBJ1-1	-	-